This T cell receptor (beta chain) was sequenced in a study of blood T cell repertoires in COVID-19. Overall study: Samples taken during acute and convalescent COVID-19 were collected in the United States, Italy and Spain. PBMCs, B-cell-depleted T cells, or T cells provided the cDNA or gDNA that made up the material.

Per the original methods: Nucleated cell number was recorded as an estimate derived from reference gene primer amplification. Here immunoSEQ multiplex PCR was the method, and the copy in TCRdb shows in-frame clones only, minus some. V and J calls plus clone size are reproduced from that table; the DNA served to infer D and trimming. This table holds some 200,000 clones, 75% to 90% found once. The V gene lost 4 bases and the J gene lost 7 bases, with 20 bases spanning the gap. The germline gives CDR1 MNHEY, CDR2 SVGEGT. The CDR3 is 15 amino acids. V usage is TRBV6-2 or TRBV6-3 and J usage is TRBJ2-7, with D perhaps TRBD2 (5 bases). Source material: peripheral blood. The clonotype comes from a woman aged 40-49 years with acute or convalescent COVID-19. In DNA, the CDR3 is TGTGCCAGCAGTTGGGATTTCCCTCTCGGCGGGGAGCAGTACTTC. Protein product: CASSWDFPLGGEQYF.